What follows are 12 T cell receptor beta chains derived from one specimen sequenced in a study of cytomegalovirus exposure and HLA in healthy donors. Amplification used 60 Vbeta primers and 13 Jbeta primers. Method: immunoSEQ multiplex PCR; TCRdb's copy keeps in-frame clones and lacks some. Of around 140,000 clones listed, roughly 10% are singletons. Sequencing was carried out using PBMCs. All receptors derive from a man aged 50 to 60 in good health and CMV-seronegative.

The rearrangement uses TRBV10-1 and TRBJ2-3, with D tentatively TRBD1 (5 bases). Trimming pared 7 bases from V and 9 bases from J, leaving 11 bases between. CDR1 and CDR2 (germline): WNHNN, SYGVQD (reference sequence). The CDR3 extends over 11 amino acids. CDR3 sequence: CASTEGATQYF. The CDR3, as DNA: TGCGCCAGCACGGAAGGGGCCACGCAGTATTTT.

This clone occurred a few times. The rearrangement uses TRBV5-4 and TRBJ2-6, with D possibly TRBD1 on 6 matching bases. V lost 2 bases, J lost 4 bases, and 16 bases lay in between. The CDR3 is 17 residues long. The germline gives CDR1 SGHNT, CDR2 YYREEE (reference sequence). The CDR3 DNA reads TGTGCCAGCAGCTTTGACAGGCCGGCTGGGGGGGCCAACGTCCTGACTTTC. Translating gives CASSFDRPAGGANVLTF.

The rearrangement links TRBV5-1 to TRBJ2-5; 10 nucleotides align to TRBD2. CDR1 and CDR2 from the germline V gene are SGHRS and YFSETQ. The CDR3 runs to 16 residues. With V trimmed by 4 bases and J by 4 bases, 10 bases remained unmatched. The CDR3: CASSRRSSGGSETQYF. The CDR3 nucleotides are TGCGCCAGCAGCCGGAGGTCTAGCGGGGGTTCAGAGACCCAGTACTTC.

There are a few counts of this clone. The chain has TRBV7-9 and TRBJ2-1; TRBD1 might be the D (5 bases). Germline V gene data show CDR1 as SEHNR and CDR2 as FQNEAQ (reference sequence). V was clipped by 2 bases and J by 4 bases, with 9 bases between them. The CDR3 is 14 residues long. The CDR3 sequence: CASSLLQEYNEQFF. CDR3 bases: TGTGCCAGCAGCTTATTACAGGAGTACAATGAGCAGTTCTTC. Drawing the rest from reference TRBV7-9 and TRBJ2-1, the complete variable domain is DTGVSQNPRHKITKRGQNVTFRCDPISEHNRLYWYRQTLGQGPEFLTYFQNEAQLEKSRLLSDRFSAERPKGSFSTLEIQRTEQGDSAMYLCASSLLQEYNEQFFGPGTRLTVL.

This clone occurred a few times. V gene TRBV6-1 combines with J gene TRBJ2-1; 13 nucleotides agree with TRBD2. The V gene's germline CDR1 is MNHNS and CDR2 SASEGT. The trim removed 7 bases at V and 6 bases at J, leaving 3 bases unmatched. This CDR3 spans 14 amino acids. CDR3 nucleotide sequence: TGTGCCAGCACCGGACTAGCGGGGGCCAATGAGCAGTTCTTC. Translated, it gives CASTGLAGANEQFF.

This clone was picked up a small number of times. The rearrangement links TRBV4-1 to TRBJ1-4, with a tentative D call TRBD1 (5 bases). The CDR3 consists of 15 residues. Trimming stripped 0 bases from V and 5 bases from J, with 10 bases between. Germline V lookup: CDR1 MGHRA, CDR2 YSYEKL. The CDR3 sequence is CASSQDYRMNEKLFF. The CDR3 nucleotides are TGCGCCAGCAGCCAAGACTACAGGATGAATGAAAAACTGTTTTTT.

The V and J genes are TRBV7-9 and TRBJ1-5; TRBD1 aligns across 7 bases. V dropped 0 bases and J dropped 2; count of bases not matched to a gene: 7. This CDR3 comprises 17 residues. The germline V gene has CDR1 SEHNR and CDR2 FQNEAQ (reference sequence). The CDR3 region has the DNA TGTGCCAGCAGCTTAGCTACAAAAACAGGGGGCAATCAGCCCCAGCATTTT. This encodes CASSLATKTGGNQPQHF.

In this sample, this clone turned up a few times. The chain employs TRBV2 and TRBJ2-1, with 10 positions matching TRBD1. The CDR3 runs to 14 residues. The V and J ends lost 6 bases and 6 bases, in that order; junction bases with no gene match: 5. Germline CDR1 reads SNHLY; CDR2 reads FYNNEI. The DNA for the CDR3 is TGTGCCAGCAGGAGAGACAGGGGGCGCAATGAGCAGTTCTTC. It codes for CASRRDRGRNEQFF.

The chain joins TRBV7-8 to TRBJ2-7, with 8 bases that match TRBD1. The CDR3 runs 16 residues. V gave up 5 bases and J gave up 3 bases; unmatched junction bases: 12. Per germline, CDR1 SGHVS and CDR2 FQNEAQ. In nucleotides, the CDR3 is TGTGCCAGCAGCCTAGACTCCGGGACAGGAGTCTACGAGCAGTACTTC. Residues: CASSLDSGTGVYEQYF.

This clone was counted between two and nine times. V and J are TRBV6-5 and TRBJ2-2; possibly TRBD2 for D (6 bases). The CDR3 has 15 amino acids. The germline CDR1 and CDR2 sequences are MNHEY and SVGAGI. Trimming shortened V by 7 bases and J by 4 bases, and 16 bases separated the two germline ends. The CDR3 here is CASTRDFEGTGELFF. Written as DNA, the CDR3 is TGTGCCAGCACCCGGGACTTTGAGGGCACCGGGGAGCTGTTTTTT.

The gene calls are TRBV7-8 and TRBJ1-4, with 9 bases lining up with TRBD1. V shed 5 bases, J shed 4 bases, and the junction held 5 bases outside the gene matches. Germline-derived CDR1 and CDR2 are SGHVS and FQNEAQ. The CDR3 length is 15 residues. The CDR3 spells CASSLQGAVNEKLFF. CDR3 in DNA: TGTGCCAGCAGCCTACAGGGGGCGGTTAATGAAAAACTGTTTTTT.

On this clone: This same CDR3 is encoded by further DNA sequences in the sample. The chain carries TRBV7-9 and TRBJ1-2, with D possibly being TRBD1 (6 bases). From germline, CDR1 is SEHNR and CDR2 FQNEAQ (reference sequence). This CDR3 has 13 residues. Trimming took off 5 bases at V and 8 bases at J, with 15 bases between the two ends. The CDR3 bases are TGTGCCAGCAGCCAAGCGGGGGGCAGAGGCTACACCTTC. This encodes CASSQAGGRGYTF.